Sequencing of this T cell receptor (beta chain) was carried out in a study of identical twins. A universal primer binding site was introduced by template switching. The final cDNA contained unique molecular identifiers. A single record per CDR3 protein comes from TCRdb applying MiXCR to the 5' RACE reads. The sample carries approximately 500,000 distinct CDR3 sequences, 13% to 15% recorded once. The CDR3 has 15 amino acids. V was pared by 6 bases and J by 0 bases, with 14 bases between. Germline V gives CDR1 SGHRS, CDR2 YFSETQ. These data also formed part of another study, on yellow fever vaccine responses in identical twins.

The chain is built from TRBV5-1 and TRBJ2-3; D is unresolved. The TCR sequence derives from a woman under 30 in good health. Sequencing input: CD4+ T cells sorted from blood. The CDR3 region has the DNA TGCGCCAGCAACCGTCAGCGTACTAGCACAGATACGCAGTATTTT. Amino acids: CASNRQRTSTDTQYF. Full variable domain (remainder filled in from reference TRBV5-1 and TRBJ2-3): KAGVTQTPRYLIKTRGQQVTLSCSPISGHRSVSWYQQTPGQGLQFLFEYFSETQRNKGNFPGRFSGRQFSNSRSEMNVSTLELGDSALYLCASNRQRTSTDTQYFGPGTRLTVL.